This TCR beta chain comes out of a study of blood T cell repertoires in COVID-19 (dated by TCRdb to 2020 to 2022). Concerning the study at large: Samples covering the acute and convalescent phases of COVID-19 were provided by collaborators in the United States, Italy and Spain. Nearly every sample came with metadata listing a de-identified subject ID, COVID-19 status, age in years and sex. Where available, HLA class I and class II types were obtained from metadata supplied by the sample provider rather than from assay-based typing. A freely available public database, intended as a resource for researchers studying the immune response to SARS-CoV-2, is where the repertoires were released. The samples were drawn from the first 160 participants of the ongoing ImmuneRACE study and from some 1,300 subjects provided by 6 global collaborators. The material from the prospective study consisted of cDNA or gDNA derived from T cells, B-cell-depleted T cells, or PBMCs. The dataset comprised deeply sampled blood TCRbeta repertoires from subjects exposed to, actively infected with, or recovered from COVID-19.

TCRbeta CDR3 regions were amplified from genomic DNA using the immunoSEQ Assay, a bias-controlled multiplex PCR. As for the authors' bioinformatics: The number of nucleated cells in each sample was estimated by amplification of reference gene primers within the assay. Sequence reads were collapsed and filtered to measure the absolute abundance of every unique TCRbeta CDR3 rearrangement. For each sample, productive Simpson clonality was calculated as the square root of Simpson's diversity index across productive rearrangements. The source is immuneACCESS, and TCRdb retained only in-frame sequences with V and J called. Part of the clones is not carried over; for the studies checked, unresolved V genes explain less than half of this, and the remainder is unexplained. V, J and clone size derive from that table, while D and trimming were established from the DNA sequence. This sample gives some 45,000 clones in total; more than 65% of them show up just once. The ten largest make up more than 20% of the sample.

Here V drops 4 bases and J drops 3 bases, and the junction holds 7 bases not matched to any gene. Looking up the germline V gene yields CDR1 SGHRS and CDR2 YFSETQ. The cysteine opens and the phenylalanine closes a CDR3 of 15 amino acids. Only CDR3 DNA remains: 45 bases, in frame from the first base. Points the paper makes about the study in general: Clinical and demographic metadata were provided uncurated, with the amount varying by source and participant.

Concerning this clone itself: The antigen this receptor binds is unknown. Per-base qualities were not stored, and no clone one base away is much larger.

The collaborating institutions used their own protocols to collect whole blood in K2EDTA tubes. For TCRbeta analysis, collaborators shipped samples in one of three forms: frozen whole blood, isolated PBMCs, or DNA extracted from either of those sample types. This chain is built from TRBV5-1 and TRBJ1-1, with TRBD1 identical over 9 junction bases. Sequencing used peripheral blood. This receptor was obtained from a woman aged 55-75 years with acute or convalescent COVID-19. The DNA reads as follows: TGCGCCAGCAGCAGCGGAACAGGGGGCCACACTGAAGCTTTCTTT. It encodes CASSSGTGGHTEAFF.